The 7 T cell receptor beta chains below all came from one sample that was sequenced in a study of blood T cell repertoires in COVID-19. The repertoire was sequenced with immunoSEQ multiplex PCR; TCRdb's copy has only in-frame clones and lacks some. The table has 190,000 or so clones, approximately 90% seen once. The specimen sequenced was peripheral blood. Every receptor here comes from a woman aged 18-29 years who had recovered from COVID-19.

The V call is TRBV5-6, the J call TRBJ1-6; 10 bases line up with TRBD1. The CDR3 extends over 16 amino acids. Germline CDR1 is SGHDT and CDR2 is YYEEEE. V lost 4 bases, J lost 7 bases, and 8 bases stayed unmatched. CDR3: CASSPDRGRYNSPLHF. CDR3 sequence (DNA): TGTGCCAGCAGCCCCGACAGGGGGCGATACAATTCACCCCTCCACTTT.

The V and J genes are TRBV11-2 and TRBJ2-2; TRBD1 matches at 7 bases. V lost 8 bases and J lost 1; bases outside the gene matches: 10. Germline V lookup: CDR1 SGHAT, CDR2 FQNNGV. The CDR3 totals 16 residues. The CDR3 nucleotides read TGTGCCAGCGAATCGACAGGGTACCAGAACACCGGGGAGCTGTTTTTT. Its protein product is CASESTGYQNTGELFF.

V and J are TRBV4-1 and TRBJ2-3; weak D call: TRBD2 (5 bases). This CDR3 region has 15 residues. The germline CDR1 and CDR2 sequences are MGHRA and YSYEKL. V was trimmed by 1 base and J by 3 bases, leaving 11 bases between them. For the CDR3, the DNA is TGCGCCAGCAGCCAAGGGGGAAGCGGAACAGATACGCAGTATTTT. Translating gives CASSQGGSGTDTQYF.

This sequence joins TRBV19 and TRBJ1-2; 7 bases align to TRBD1. This CDR3 has 14 residues. Looked up from germline, CDR1 is LNHDA and CDR2 is SQIVND (reference sequence). V lost 4 bases, J lost 7 bases, and 9 bases stayed unmatched. The chain's CDR3 is CASSNEFDRAGYTF. CDR3 nucleotides: TGTGCCAGTAGTAACGAATTCGACAGGGCTGGCTACACCTTC.

This chain joins TRBV9 and TRBJ2-1; TRBD2 agrees at 10 bases. Looked up from germline, CDR1 is SGDLS and CDR2 is YYNGEE. J lost 7 bases, V lost 3 bases, and 7 bases had no gene match. There are 15 residues in the CDR3. CDR3 sequence (DNA): TGTGCCAGCAGCGCGAGCGGGGGGGCTCAAAATGAGCAGTTCTTC. This gives the protein CASSASGGAQNEQFF.

J is TRBJ2-7 and V is TRBV19, with 9 bases matching TRBD1. Germline V gene lookup returns CDR1 LNHDA and CDR2 SQIVND (reference sequence). J lost 0 bases, V lost 7 bases, and 13 bases had no gene match. The CDR3 has 17 residues. The CDR3 DNA is TGTGCCAGTAAGCCCGTGCCGGGACAGGGATCCTCCTACGAGCAGTACTTC. Amino acid sequence: CASKPVPGQGSSYEQYF.

The chain links TRBV7-2 to TRBJ1-2, with 7 positions matching TRBD1. This CDR3 contains 13 residues. Germline V CDR1 and CDR2: SGHTA, FQGNSA. Trimming removed 5 bases from V and 4 bases from J; junction bases left unmatched: 4. The CDR3 reads CASSVGQSYGYTF. The CDR3 DNA follows: TGTGCCAGCAGCGTGGGACAGAGCTATGGCTACACCTTC.